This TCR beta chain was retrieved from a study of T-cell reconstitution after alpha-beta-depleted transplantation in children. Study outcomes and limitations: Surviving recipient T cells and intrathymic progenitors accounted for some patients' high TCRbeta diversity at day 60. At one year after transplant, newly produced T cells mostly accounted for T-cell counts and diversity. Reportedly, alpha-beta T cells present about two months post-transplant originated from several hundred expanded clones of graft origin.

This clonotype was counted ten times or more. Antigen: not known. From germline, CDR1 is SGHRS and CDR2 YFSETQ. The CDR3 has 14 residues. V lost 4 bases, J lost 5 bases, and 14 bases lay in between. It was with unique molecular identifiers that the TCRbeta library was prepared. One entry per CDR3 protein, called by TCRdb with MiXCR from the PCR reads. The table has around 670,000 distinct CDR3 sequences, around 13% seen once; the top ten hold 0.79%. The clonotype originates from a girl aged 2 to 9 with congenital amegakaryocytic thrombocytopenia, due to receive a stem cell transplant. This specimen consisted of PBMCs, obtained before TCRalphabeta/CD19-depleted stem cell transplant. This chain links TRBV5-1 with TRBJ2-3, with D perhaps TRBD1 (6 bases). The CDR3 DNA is TGCGCCAGCAGCCCTACAGGGTATGGAGATACGCAGTATTTT. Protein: CASSPTGYGDTQYF. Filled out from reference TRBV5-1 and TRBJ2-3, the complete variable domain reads KAGVTQTPRYLIKTRGQQVTLSCSPISGHRSVSWYQQTPGQGLQFLFEYFSETQRNKGNFPGRFSGRQFSNSRSEMNVSTLELGDSALYLCASSPTGYGDTQYFGPGTRLTVL.